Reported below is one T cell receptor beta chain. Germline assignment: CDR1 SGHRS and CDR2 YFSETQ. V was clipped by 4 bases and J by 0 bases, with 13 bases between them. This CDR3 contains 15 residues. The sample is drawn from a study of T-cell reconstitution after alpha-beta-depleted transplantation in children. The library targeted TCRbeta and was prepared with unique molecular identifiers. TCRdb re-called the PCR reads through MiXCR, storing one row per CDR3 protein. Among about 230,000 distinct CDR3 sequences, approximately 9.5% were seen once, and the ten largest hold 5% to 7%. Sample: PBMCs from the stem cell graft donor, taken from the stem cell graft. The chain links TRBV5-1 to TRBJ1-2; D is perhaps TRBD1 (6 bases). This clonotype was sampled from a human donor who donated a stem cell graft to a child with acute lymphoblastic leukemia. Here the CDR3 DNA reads TGCGCCAGCAGCATGACAGGTCGAGCTAACTATGGCTACACCTTC. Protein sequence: CASSMTGRANYGYTF. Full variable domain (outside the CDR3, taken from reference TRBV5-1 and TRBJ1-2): KAGVTQTPRYLIKTRGQQVTLSCSPISGHRSVSWYQQTPGQGLQFLFEYFSETQRNKGNFPGRFSGRQFSNSRSEMNVSTLELGDSALYLCASSMTGRANYGYTFGSGTRLTVV.